This T cell receptor beta chain was found in a study of blood T cell repertoires in COVID-19. This clone was counted a single time. This CDR3 spans 15 amino acids. The ends were cut back, 4 bases at V and 0 bases at J, with 10 bases in the middle. Germline V lookup: CDR1 LGHNA, CDR2 YSLEER. Generated by immunoSEQ multiplex PCR, the TCRdb table keeps only in-frame clones and is missing some. The data show about 210,000 clones, roughly 80% seen once. J is TRBJ1-5 and V is TRBV4-3; D is uncertain. Specimen: peripheral blood. This TCR was sampled from a woman between 35 and 50 years old with active or convalescent COVID-19. The CDR3 protein is CASSLDGNSNQPQHF. CDR3 DNA sequence: TGCGCCAGCAGCCTCGACGGGAATAGCAATCAGCCCCAGCATTTT.